This entry lists 30 T cell receptor beta chains sequenced from one sample in a study of T cells after yellow fever vaccination. TCRdb ran MiXCR on the 5' RACE reads and lists one entry per CDR3 protein. The table lists hundreds of thousands of distinct CDR3 sequences, approximately 3.8% of them singletons. The specimen comprised PBMCs, sampled on the day of the yellow fever booster vaccination. These receptors all stem from a man younger than 35 who received the YFV17D yellow fever vaccine.

This clonotype was counted many times. The chain has TRBV9 and TRBJ2-3; the D is unclear. Germline CDR1 SGDLS, CDR2 YYNGEE. This CDR3 is built from 11 residues. The V and J ends lost 0 bases and 9 bases respectively, with 5 bases between them. The CDR3 is CASSVVGTQYF. The CDR3 DNA reads TGTGCCAGCAGCGTAGTAGGAACGCAGTATTTT.

This chain connects TRBV5-4 to TRBJ1-1; D call uncertain. The germline gives CDR1 SGHNT, CDR2 YYREEE (reference sequence). This CDR3 has 11 residues. Trimming stripped 1 base from V and 8 bases from J, with 6 bases between. The CDR3 region is CASSLIGEAFF. The CDR3, as DNA: TGTGCCAGCAGCTTGATCGGGGAAGCTTTCTTT. Looking up the rest from reference TRBV5-4 and TRBJ1-1 gives the full variable domain: ETGVTQSPTHLIKTRGQQVTLRCSSQSGHNTVSWYQQALGQGPQFIFQYYREEENGRGNFPPRFSGLQFPNYSSELNVNALELDDSALYLCASSLIGEAFFGQGTRLTVV.

The chain is built from TRBV20-1 and TRBJ2-3, with TRBD2 identical over 10 bases. Trimming took 6 bases from V and 3 from J; bases not matched to a gene: 9. Germline CDR1 reads DFQATT; CDR2 reads SNEGSKA (reference sequence). The CDR3 totals 15 residues. In nucleotides, the CDR3 is TGCAGTGCCCCAATAGCGGGGGGCGGGACAGATACGCAGTATTTT. Residues: CSAPIAGGGTDTQYF.

The gene calls are TRBV15 and TRBJ1-1; D is undetermined. This CDR3 comprises 14 residues. Germline-derived CDR1 and CDR2 are LNHNV and YYDKDF (reference sequence). V was clipped by 4 bases and J by 4 bases, with 13 bases between them. CDR3 protein: CATSISLVGTEAFF. In DNA, the CDR3 is TGTGCCACCAGCATCTCCCTCGTGGGCACTGAAGCTTTCTTT.

This clonotype has ten or more counts. The V gene is TRBV14, the J gene TRBJ2-1; D is perhaps TRBD1 (6 bases). Germline lookup yields CDR1 SGHDN and CDR2 FVKESK. There are 14 residues in the CDR3. Deletions cut 3 bases from V and 4 bases from J, with 10 bases between. DNA of the CDR3: TGTGCCAGCAGCCACAGGGGATTATACAATGAGCAGTTCTTC. Protein sequence: CASSHRGLYNEQFF.

This clonotype was counted at least ten times. V and J are TRBV11-2 and TRBJ1-5; D gene ambiguous. The germline CDR1 and CDR2 sequences are SGHAT and FQNNGV. The CDR3 is 15 residues long. V gave up 0 bases and J gave up 0 bases, with 6 bases separating them. CDR3 region: CASSLDPYSNQPQHF. The DNA of the CDR3 is TGTGCCAGCAGCTTAGATCCGTATAGCAATCAGCCCCAGCATTTT.

This clonotype was seen many times. The genes are TRBV18 and TRBJ2-1; no clear D gene. V lost 6 bases and J 10 bases, leaving 10 bases between the germline ends. CDR3 length: 11 residues. Germline values: CDR1 KGHSH, CDR2 LQKENI. The CDR3: CASSQSEEQFF. The CDR3 nucleotides are TGTGCCAGCTCCCAAAGCGAAGAGCAGTTCTTC. The complete variable domain, with remaining parts taken from reference TRBV18 and TRBJ2-1, reads NAGVMQNPRHLVRRRGQEARLRCSPMKGHSHVYWYRQLPEEGLKFMVYLQKENIIDESGMPKERFSAEFPKEGPSILRIQQVVRGDSAAYFCASSQSEEQFFGPGTRLTVL.

The chain uses TRBV5-1 and TRBJ2-1, with D perhaps TRBD2 (6 bases). With 0 bases removed from V and 9 bases from J, the gap between germline ends came to 16 bases. CDR1 SGHRS and CDR2 YFSETQ come from the germline V gene. There are 15 residues in the CDR3. CDR3 in DNA: TGCGCCAGCAGCTTGGACCTTGGGGGGTCCGGTGAGCAGTTCTTC. Protein: CASSLDLGGSGEQFF. Full variable domain (rest looked up from reference TRBV5-1 and TRBJ2-1): KAGVTQTPRYLIKTRGQQVTLSCSPISGHRSVSWYQQTPGQGLQFLFEYFSETQRNKGNFPGRFSGRQFSNSRSEMNVSTLELGDSALYLCASSLDLGGSGEQFFGPGTRLTVL.

This clonotype was detected many times. The chain employs TRBV10-3 and TRBJ2-1; D might be TRBD2 (5 bases). The CDR3 is made up of 14 amino acids. Germline values: CDR1 ENHRY, CDR2 SYGVKD. The germline V and J ends were trimmed by 3 bases and 9 bases, with 15 bases remaining between them. The CDR3 loop is CAISDPAGASEQFF. CDR3 in DNA: TGTGCCATCAGTGACCCCGCGGGCGCGAGTGAGCAGTTCTTC.

The rearrangement joins TRBV12-5 to TRBJ1-2, with TRBD1 matching 10 bases. Per germline, CDR1 LGHNT and CDR2 FRNRAP. The CDR3 is 18 amino acids. Trimming removed 4 bases from V and 4 bases from J; junction bases left unmatched: 15. This CDR3 reads CASGSHRTGGFFGYGYTF. The CDR3 DNA reads TGTGCTAGTGGTTCCCACCGGACAGGGGGTTTCTTCGGCTATGGCTACACCTTC.

This clonotype has just a few counts. The CDR3 sequence is CASSTGLSRLKDTQYF. The CDR3 coding sequence is TGTGCCAGCAGCACAGGGTTAAGCCGCCTGAAAGATACGCAGTATTTT. The rearrangement joins TRBV6-2 or TRBV6-3 to TRBJ2-3; weak D call: TRBD1 (6 bases). Looked up from germline, CDR1 is MNHEY and CDR2 is SVGEGT. The CDR3 runs to 16 residues. The V end was cut by 6 bases, the J end by 5 bases, with 21 bases between.

This clonotype was recorded many times. The rearrangement uses TRBV3-1 and TRBJ1-2; 10 bases match TRBD1. The germline V gene has CDR1 LGHDT and CDR2 YNNKEL (reference sequence). The CDR3 has 15 amino acids. V shed 4 bases and J 4 bases; nucleotides not matched to a gene: 6. The CDR3 sequence: CASSRQGAESYGYTF. The CDR3 DNA reads as TGTGCCAGCAGCCGACAGGGGGCGGAAAGCTATGGCTACACCTTC.

A few counts support this clonotype. The chain has TRBV5-1 and TRBJ2-3; possibly TRBD1 for D (7 bases). Per the germline V gene, CDR1 is SGHRS and CDR2 is YFSETQ. This CDR3 region has 15 residues. The V end lost 1 base, the J end lost 3 bases, and 12 bases lay between the germline ends. The CDR3 DNA is TGCGCCAGCAGCTTGTCAGGGGGGAGGACAGATACGCAGTATTTT. Amino acid sequence: CASSLSGGRTDTQYF.

This clonotype was picked up a small number of times. The chain employs TRBV19 and TRBJ2-2; TRBD1 might be the D (6 bases). The CDR3 contains 16 residues. CDR1 is LNHDA, CDR2 SQIVND, per germline (reference sequence). Trimming left V 6 bases short and J 4 bases short, with 18 bases between. In DNA form, the CDR3 reads TGTGCCAGTAGCCGAACAGGGTATGATGGCACCGGGGAGCTGTTTTTT. This encodes CASSRTGYDGTGELFF.

The chain uses TRBV11-2 and TRBJ2-3; 10 bases line up with TRBD2. Unmatched junction bases numbered 6, after V lost 6 bases and J lost 6 bases. This CDR3 region has 14 residues. Germline V gene data show CDR1 as SGHAT and CDR2 as FQNNGV. Here the CDR3 DNA reads TGTGCCAGCAGTGAGCGGGGGGGCTGGGATACGCAGTATTTT. Translated, it gives CASSERGGWDTQYF.

This clonotype was found many times. V and J are TRBV10-2 and TRBJ1-1, with no clear D. V dropped 6 bases and J dropped 4 bases, with 12 bases sitting between them. The germline CDR1 and CDR2 sequences are WSHSY and SAAADI. The CDR3 is 13 residues long. As DNA, the CDR3 is TGCGCCAGCAGGGTGGATTGGGGCACTGAAGCTTTCTTT. Its protein product is CASRVDWGTEAFF.

The chain uses TRBV5-1 and TRBJ1-1; TRBD1 might be the D (6 bases). Trimming cost V 1 base and J 3 bases, with 10 bases left between them. Germline loops: CDR1 SGHRS, CDR2 YFSETQ. The CDR3 spans 14 residues. In DNA form, the CDR3 reads TGCGCCAGCAGCTTGACAGGGTACGACACTGAAGCTTTCTTT. Residues: CASSLTGYDTEAFF.

Ten or more counts support this clonotype. The rearrangement links TRBV5-4 to TRBJ2-5; tentatively, D is TRBD2 (6 bases). The V gene's germline CDR1 is SGHNT and CDR2 YYREEE (reference sequence). The CDR3 length is 13 residues. Trimming stripped 6 bases from V and 5 bases from J, with 14 bases between. CDR3 DNA: TGTGCCAGCAAGACAGAAGGAGGGGAGACCCAGTACTTC. Amino acids: CASKTEGGETQYF.

There are many counts of this clonotype. The rearrangement uses TRBV29-1 and TRBJ2-3; perhaps TRBD1 as D (5 bases). This CDR3 is built from 13 residues. Germline CDR1 SQVTM, CDR2 ANQGSEA. Trimming stripped 3 bases from V and 0 bases from J, with 7 bases between. The CDR3, as DNA: TGCAGCGTTGATCAGGGAAGCACAGATACGCAGTATTTT. This sequence encodes CSVDQGSTDTQYF.

This clonotype has a count of ten or more. V usage is TRBV12-3 or TRBV12-4 and J usage is TRBJ2-3; no firm D call. The length of the CDR3 is 15 residues. The germline V and J ends were trimmed by 2 bases and 1 base, with 10 bases remaining between them. For the CDR3, the DNA is TGTGCCAGCAGTTTATCCCCACGGGGCACAGATACGCAGTATTTT. Protein: CASSLSPRGTDTQYF.

This clonotype was seen many times. The chain is built from TRBV10-3 and TRBJ1-2; a weak D match, TRBD1 (5 bases). The germline gives CDR1 ENHRY, CDR2 SYGVKD. The CDR3 covers 17 residues. V lost 3 bases and J lost 5, with 22 bases in between. The CDR3 nucleotides read TGTGCCATCAGTGACCCCGGGCAGGCCAGGGCGCGTTATGGCTACACCTTC. Its protein product is CAISDPGQARARYGYTF.

The chain couples TRBV2 to TRBJ2-5; D perhaps matches TRBD1 (5 bases). Trimming removed 5 bases from V and 3 bases from J, with 13 bases in between. Germline values: CDR1 SNHLY, CDR2 FYNNEI. This CDR3 is built from 14 residues. CDR3 sequence (DNA): TGTGCCAGCAGTTCCCAGGGTCCAGAAGAGACCCAGTACTTC. This sequence encodes CASSSQGPEETQYF.

This clonotype has a count of ten or more. The J gene is TRBJ2-7, the V gene TRBV18; 8 bases map to TRBD1. The CDR3 extends over 13 amino acids. Germline assignment: CDR1 KGHSH and CDR2 LQKENI. The V and J ends lost 5 bases and 2 bases, in that order; junction bases with no gene match: 2. The CDR3 DNA sequence: TGTGCCAGCTCATCGGACAGGGCCTACGAGCAGTACTTC. Translated: CASSSDRAYEQYF.

This clonotype has just a few counts. The CDR3 loop is CASSLGLSTTNEKLFF. CDR3 DNA: TGCGCCAGCAGCTTGGGATTATCGACAACTAATGAAAAACTGTTTTTT. The V gene is TRBV5-1, the J gene TRBJ1-4; D uncertain. This CDR3 is 16 amino acids long. V was cut by 0 bases and J by 0 bases, with 9 bases left in between. Germline loops: CDR1 SGHRS, CDR2 YFSETQ.

This clonotype has a handful of counts. The genes are TRBV6-6 and TRBJ2-7; TRBD1 is a possible D gene (5 bases). Germline CDR1 reads MNHNY; CDR2 reads SVGAGI (reference sequence). The ends were cut back, 6 bases at V and 3 bases at J, with 12 bases in the middle. The CDR3 extends over 13 amino acids. CDR3 DNA: TGTGCCAGCAGCCACGACAGCTACTACGAGCAGTACTTC. This codes for CASSHDSYYEQYF.

This chain uses TRBV20-1 with TRBJ1-2; 9 nucleotides align to TRBD1. Germline CDR1 DFQATT, CDR2 SNEGSKA (reference sequence). J gave up 4 bases and V 5 bases, and 5 bases lay outside the gene matches. The CDR3 contains 13 residues. Here the CDR3 DNA reads TGCAGTGCTCCTCAACAGGGGGCCTATGGCTACACCTTC. Translated: CSAPQQGAYGYTF.

This clonotype has more than one count but fewer than ten. The chain joins TRBV7-2 to TRBJ1-5, with 7 bases that match TRBD1. The ends lost 3 bases at V and 2 bases at J; junction bases unmatched: 4. Germline V gene data show CDR1 as SGHTA and CDR2 as FQGNSA. This CDR3 is built from 15 residues. CDR3: CASSFQGGGNQPQHF. In DNA form, the CDR3 reads TGTGCCAGCAGCTTTCAGGGGGGTGGCAATCAGCCCCAGCATTTT.

Many counts were recorded for this clonotype. V usage is TRBV19 and J usage is TRBJ2-6, with D unresolved. Germline values: CDR1 LNHDA, CDR2 SQIVND (reference sequence). The CDR3 loop spans 13 amino acids. Trimming shortened V by 2 bases and J by 3 bases, and 2 bases separated the two germline ends. The CDR3 sequence: CASSINGANVLTF. As DNA, the CDR3 is TGTGCCAGTAGTATAAATGGGGCCAACGTCCTGACTTTC.

This rearrangement joins TRBV5-1 to TRBJ1-2; TRBD1 aligns across 12 bases. Per germline, CDR1 SGHRS and CDR2 YFSETQ. This CDR3 spans 18 amino acids. V was clipped by 3 bases and J by 8 bases; unmatched bases: 17. The CDR3 DNA reads TGCGCCAGCAGCTGGACCGGGACAGGGGGCAGCGAACCCGGGGGCTACACCTTC. This encodes CASSWTGTGGSEPGGYTF.

This clonotype appeared a few times. The rearrangement uses TRBV3-1 and TRBJ2-5, with 13 positions matching TRBD2. This CDR3 has 17 residues. Germline CDR1 and CDR2: LGHDT and YNNKEL (reference sequence). J was trimmed by 3 bases and V by 0 bases; bases with no gene match: 4. CDR3 DNA: TGTGCCAGCAGCCAAGATTACGGACTAGCGGGGGAAGAGACCCAGTACTTC. Protein sequence: CASSQDYGLAGEETQYF.